This is a list of T cell receptor beta chains from one sample in a study of blood T cell repertoires in COVID-19. The protocol was immunoSEQ multiplex PCR, while the TCRdb copy is restricted to in-frame clones and leaves out a portion. The sample yields 230,000 or so clones, 75% to 90% seen once. The sequenced material came from peripheral blood. The receptors come from a middle-aged woman who had recovered from COVID-19. CDR3s include the opening cysteine and the closing phenylalanine or tryptophan. A D gene is named only where the DNA matches it firmly. Where a row states a size, it is once, few, many or the class of an expanded clone; other rows omit it.

clone_size	j_call	v_call	d_call	cdr3_aa	cdr3_nt
NA	TRBJ1-1	TRBV29-1	TRBD1	CSVGYWDRKNTEAFF	TGCAGCGTTGGTTACTGGGACAGGAAGAACACTGAAGCTTTCTTT
NA	TRBJ1-2	TRBV19	TRBD1	CASRVGQSQYYGYTF	TGTGCCAGTAGAGTGGGACAGAGCCAGTACTATGGCTACACCTTC
NA	TRBJ2-3	TRBV5-4	NA	CASSLPLGRGEDTQYF	TGTGCCAGCAGCTTGCCACTGGGGCGCGGGGAGGATACGCAGTATTTT
NA	TRBJ2-1	TRBV18	TRBD1	CASAQGVNNEQFF	TGTGCCAGCGCCCAGGGGGTGAACAATGAGCAGTTCTTC
NA	TRBJ2-2	TRBV5-4	TRBD2	CASSLAGTSGSTGELFF	TGTGCCAGCAGCTTGGCAGGGACTAGCGGGAGCACCGGGGAGCTGTTTTTT
NA	TRBJ1-1	TRBV5-4	TRBD1	CASSRQGYTEAFF	TGTGCCAGCAGCCGACAGGGGTACACTGAAGCTTTCTTT
once	TRBJ1-1	TRBV6-5	NA	CASRKTGLNTEAFF	TGTGCCAGCAGAAAGACAGGACTGAACACTGAAGCTTTCTTT
NA	TRBJ2-1	TRBV28	TRBD2	CASSLGLAGVMNEQFF	TGTGCCAGCAGTCTAGGACTAGCGGGAGTAATGAATGAGCAGTTCTTC
NA	TRBJ2-1	TRBV5-6	NA	CASSFRANSYNEQFF	TGTGCCAGCAGCTTCAGGGCTAATTCCTACAATGAGCAGTTCTTC
NA	TRBJ1-6	TRBV5-6	NA	CASSLGGGDNSPLHF	TGTGCCAGCAGCTTGGGAGGCGGAGATAATTCACCCCTCCACTTT
NA	TRBJ2-5	TRBV3-1/TRBV3-2	TRBD1	CASSPRTGRETQYF	TGTGCCAGCAGCCCCCGGACAGGTCGGGAGACCCAGTACTTC
NA	TRBJ2-7	TRBV7-9	TRBD1	CASGSGTGPYEQYF	TGTGCCAGCGGGTCCGGGACAGGGCCCTACGAGCAGTACTTC
NA	TRBJ1-2	TRBV7-9	TRBD1	CASSPGQGAYGYTF	TGTGCCAGCAGCCCGGGACAGGGGGCCTATGGCTACACCTTC
NA	TRBJ2-5	TRBV6-5	NA	CASSYLFGEETQYF	TGTGCCAGCAGTTACCTGTTTGGGGAGGAGACCCAGTACTTC
NA	TRBJ2-7	TRBV19	TRBD2	CASSNGAPSGGLSYEQYF	TGTGCCAGTAGTAATGGGGCACCCAGCGGGGGCCTCTCCTACGAGCAGTACTTC
NA	TRBJ2-5	TRBV7-9	TRBD2	CASSATLGTSGQETQYF	TGTGCCAGCAGCGCAACACTAGGGACTAGCGGGCAAGAGACCCAGTACTTC
NA	TRBJ1-2	TRBV6-5	NA	CASEVWGDGYTF	TGTGCCAGCGAGGTTTGGGGAGATGGCTACACCTTC
once	TRBJ2-1	TRBV13	TRBD2	CASRPTSGGANEQFF	TGTGCCAGCAGACCGACTAGCGGGGGGGCAAATGAGCAGTTCTTC
NA	TRBJ1-4	TRBV7-2	NA	CASSSQVRGEKLFF	TGTGCCAGCAGCTCCCAGGTCCGGGGTGAAAAACTGTTTTTT
NA	TRBJ1-6	TRBV4-3	TRBD1	CASSQQGDRNNSPLHF	TGCGCCAGCAGCCAACAGGGGGACAGAAATAATTCACCCCTCCACTTT